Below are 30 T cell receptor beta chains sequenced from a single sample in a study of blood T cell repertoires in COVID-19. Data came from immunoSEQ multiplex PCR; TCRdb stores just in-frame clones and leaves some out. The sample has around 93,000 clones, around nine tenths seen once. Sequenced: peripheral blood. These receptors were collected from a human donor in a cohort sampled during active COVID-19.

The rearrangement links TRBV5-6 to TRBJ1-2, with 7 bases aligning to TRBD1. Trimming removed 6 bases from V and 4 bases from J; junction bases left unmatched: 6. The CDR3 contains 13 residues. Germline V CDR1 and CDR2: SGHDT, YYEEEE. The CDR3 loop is CASTPGQVYGYTF. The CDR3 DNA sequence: TGTGCCAGCACCCCCGGACAGGTCTATGGCTACACCTTC. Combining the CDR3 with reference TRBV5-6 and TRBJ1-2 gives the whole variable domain DAGVTQSPTHLIKTRGQQVTLRCSPKSGHDTVSWYQQALGQGPQFIFQYYEEEERQRGNFPDRFSGHQFPNYSSELNVNALLLGDSALYLCASTPGQVYGYTFGSGTRLTVV.

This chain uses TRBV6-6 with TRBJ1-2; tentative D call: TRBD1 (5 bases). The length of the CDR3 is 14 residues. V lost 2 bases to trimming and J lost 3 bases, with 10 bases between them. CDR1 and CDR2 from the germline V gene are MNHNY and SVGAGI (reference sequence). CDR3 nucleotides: TGTGCCAGCAGTTACGCCGACAGCCACTATGGCTACACCTTC. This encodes CASSYADSHYGYTF.

The CDR3 is CASKLGTGIDNEQFF. For the CDR3, the DNA is TGCGCCAGCAAACTGGGGACAGGGATAGACAATGAGCAGTTCTTC. The chain recombines TRBV10-2 with TRBJ2-1, with 9 bases fitting TRBD1. The germline CDR1 and CDR2 sequences are WSHSY and SAAADI. J lost 5 bases, V lost 7 bases, and 9 bases had no gene match. The CDR3 length is 15 residues.

In DNA form, the CDR3 reads TGCGCCAGCAGGCAGCTGGACAGGGTTGTTTTGTTCTTC. Translated, it gives CASRQLDRVVLFF. The chain recombines TRBV4-1 with TRBJ2-1; the match to TRBD1 covers 8 bases. Looked up from germline, CDR1 is MGHRA and CDR2 is YSYEKL. The junction had 13 bases not matched to a gene; V was cut back by 6 bases and J by 15 bases. This CDR3 has 13 amino acids.

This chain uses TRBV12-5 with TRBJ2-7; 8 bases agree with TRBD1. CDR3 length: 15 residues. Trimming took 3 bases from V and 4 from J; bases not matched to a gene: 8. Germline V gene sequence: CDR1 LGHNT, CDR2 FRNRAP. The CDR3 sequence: CASGFRTGMLYEQYF. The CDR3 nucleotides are TGTGCTAGTGGTTTTAGGACAGGGATGCTTTACGAGCAGTACTTC.

The CDR3: CASSQSYEQYF. The CDR3 nucleotides are TGTGCCAGCAGCCAGTCTTACGAGCAGTACTTC. The chain has TRBV2 and TRBJ2-7; D is uncertain. The CDR3 loop spans 11 amino acids. The V and J ends lost 6 bases and 4 bases respectively, with 7 bases between them. Looked up from germline, CDR1 is SNHLY and CDR2 is FYNNEI.

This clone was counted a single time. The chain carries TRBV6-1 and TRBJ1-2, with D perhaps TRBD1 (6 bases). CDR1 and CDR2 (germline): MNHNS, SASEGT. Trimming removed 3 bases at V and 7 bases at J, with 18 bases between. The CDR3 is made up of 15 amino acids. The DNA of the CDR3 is TGTGCCAGCAGTGAGATTCCAGGGGAGGGAGGTGGCTACACCTTC. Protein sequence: CASSEIPGEGGGYTF.

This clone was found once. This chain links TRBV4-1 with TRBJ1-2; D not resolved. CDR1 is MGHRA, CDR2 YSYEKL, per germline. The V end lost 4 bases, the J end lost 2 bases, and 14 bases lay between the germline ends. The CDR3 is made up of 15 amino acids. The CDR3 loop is CASSLLRSLNYGYTF. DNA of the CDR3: TGCGCCAGCAGCCTACTCAGGTCCTTAAACTATGGCTACACCTTC.

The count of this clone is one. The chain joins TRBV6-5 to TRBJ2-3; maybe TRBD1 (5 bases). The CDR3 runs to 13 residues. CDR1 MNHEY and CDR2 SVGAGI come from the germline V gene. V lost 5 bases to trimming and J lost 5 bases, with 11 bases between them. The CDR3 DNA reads TGTGCCAGCAGTCAGGGATTCAGAGATACGCAGTATTTT. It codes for CASSQGFRDTQYF.

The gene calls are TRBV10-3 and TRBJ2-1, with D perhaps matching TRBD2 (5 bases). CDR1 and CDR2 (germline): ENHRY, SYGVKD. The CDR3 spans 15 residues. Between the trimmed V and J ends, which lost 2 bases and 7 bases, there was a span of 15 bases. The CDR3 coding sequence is TGTGCCATCAGTGAGATTGCACTAGGTGGGAATGAGCAGTTCTTC. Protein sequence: CAISEIALGGNEQFF.

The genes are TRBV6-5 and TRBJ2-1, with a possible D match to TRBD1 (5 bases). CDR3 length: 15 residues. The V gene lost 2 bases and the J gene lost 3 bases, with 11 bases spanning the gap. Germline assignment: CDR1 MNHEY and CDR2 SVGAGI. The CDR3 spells CASSYLTGIYNEQFF. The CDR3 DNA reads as TGTGCCAGCAGTTACCTAACAGGTATCTACAATGAGCAGTTCTTC.

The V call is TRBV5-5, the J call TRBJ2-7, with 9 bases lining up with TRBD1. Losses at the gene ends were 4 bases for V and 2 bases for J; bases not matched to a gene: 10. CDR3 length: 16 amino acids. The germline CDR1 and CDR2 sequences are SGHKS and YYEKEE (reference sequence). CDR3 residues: CASSPLQGTGTYEQYF. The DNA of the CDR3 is TGTGCCAGCAGCCCCCTCCAGGGGACAGGGACCTACGAGCAGTACTTC.

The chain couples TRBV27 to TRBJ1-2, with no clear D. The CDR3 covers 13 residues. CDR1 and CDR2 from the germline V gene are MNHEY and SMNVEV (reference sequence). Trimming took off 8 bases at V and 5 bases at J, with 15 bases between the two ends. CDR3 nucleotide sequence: TGTGCCAGCCGCCCCCTGAATCGGTATGGCTACACCTTC. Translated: CASRPLNRYGYTF.

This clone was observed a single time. This CDR3 reads CASSSSGSYEQYF. CDR3 bases: TGTGCCAGCAGCAGTTCCGGGTCCTACGAGCAGTACTTC. This sequence joins TRBV7-2 and TRBJ2-7; no definite D call. The germline gives CDR1 SGHTA, CDR2 FQGNSA. Trimming shortened V by 5 bases and J by 1 base, and 9 bases separated the two germline ends. This CDR3 spans 13 amino acids.

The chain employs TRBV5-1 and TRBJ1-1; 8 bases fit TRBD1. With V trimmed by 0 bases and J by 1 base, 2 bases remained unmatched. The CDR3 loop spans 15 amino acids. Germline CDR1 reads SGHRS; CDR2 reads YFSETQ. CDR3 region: CASSLGTGRNTEAFF. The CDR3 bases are TGCGCCAGCAGCTTGGGGACAGGGAGGAACACTGAAGCTTTCTTT.

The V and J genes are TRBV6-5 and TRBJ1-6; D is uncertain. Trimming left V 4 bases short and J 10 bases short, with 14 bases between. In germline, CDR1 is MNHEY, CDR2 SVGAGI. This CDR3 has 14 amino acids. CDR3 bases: TGTGCCAGCAGTTTCGGGGTTGGGGTCTCACCCCTCCACTTT. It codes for CASSFGVGVSPLHF.

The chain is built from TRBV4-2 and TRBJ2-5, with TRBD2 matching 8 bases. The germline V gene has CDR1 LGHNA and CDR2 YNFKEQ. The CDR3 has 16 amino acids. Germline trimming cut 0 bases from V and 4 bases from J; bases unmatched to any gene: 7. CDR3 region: CASSQDGTRSGETQYF. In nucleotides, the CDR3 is TGTGCCAGCAGCCAAGACGGGACTAGGAGTGGAGAGACCCAGTACTTC.

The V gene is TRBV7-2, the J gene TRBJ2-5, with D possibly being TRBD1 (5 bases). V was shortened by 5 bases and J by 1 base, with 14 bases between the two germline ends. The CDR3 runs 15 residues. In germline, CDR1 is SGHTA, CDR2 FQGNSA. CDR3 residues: CASSTGHLSQETQYF. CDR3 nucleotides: TGTGCCAGCAGCACAGGACACCTATCCCAAGAGACCCAGTACTTC. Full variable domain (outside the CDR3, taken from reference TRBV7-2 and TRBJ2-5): GAGVSQSPSNKVTEKGKDVELRCDPISGHTALYWYRQSLGQGLEFLIYFQGNSAPDKSGLPSDRFSAERTGGSVSTLTIQRTQQEDSAVYLCASSTGHLSQETQYFGPGTRLLVL.

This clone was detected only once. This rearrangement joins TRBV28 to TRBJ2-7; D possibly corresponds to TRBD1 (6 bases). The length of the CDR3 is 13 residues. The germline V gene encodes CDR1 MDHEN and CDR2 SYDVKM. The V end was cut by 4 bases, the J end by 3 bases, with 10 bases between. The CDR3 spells CASSSGQSYEQYF. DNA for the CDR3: TGTGCCAGCAGTTCTGGACAGAGCTACGAGCAGTACTTC.

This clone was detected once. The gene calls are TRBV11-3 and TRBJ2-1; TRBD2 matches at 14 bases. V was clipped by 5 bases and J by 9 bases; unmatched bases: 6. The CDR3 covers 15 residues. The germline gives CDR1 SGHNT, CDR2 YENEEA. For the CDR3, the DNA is TGTGCCAGCAGCGCCGGGACTAGCGGGGGTAGTGAGCAGTTCTTC. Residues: CASSAGTSGGSEQFF.

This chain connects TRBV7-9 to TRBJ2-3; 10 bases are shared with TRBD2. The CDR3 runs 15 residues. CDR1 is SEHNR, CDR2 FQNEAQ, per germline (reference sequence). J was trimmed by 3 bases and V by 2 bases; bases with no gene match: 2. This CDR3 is CASSLSGGATDTQYF. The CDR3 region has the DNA TGTGCCAGCAGCTTAAGCGGGGGGGCTACAGATACGCAGTATTTT.

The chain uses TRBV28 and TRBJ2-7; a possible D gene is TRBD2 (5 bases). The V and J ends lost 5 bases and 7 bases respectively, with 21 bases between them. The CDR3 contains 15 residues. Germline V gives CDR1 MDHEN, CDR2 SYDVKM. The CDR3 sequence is CASSPPGFSTREQYF. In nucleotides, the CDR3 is TGTGCCAGCAGTCCGCCGGGATTTTCCACGAGGGAGCAGTACTTC.

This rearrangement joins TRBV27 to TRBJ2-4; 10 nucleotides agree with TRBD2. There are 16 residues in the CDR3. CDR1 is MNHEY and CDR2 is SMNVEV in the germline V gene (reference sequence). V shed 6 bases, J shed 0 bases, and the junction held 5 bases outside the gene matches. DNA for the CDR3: TGTGCCAGCAGCTATATAGCGGGGGGAGCCAAAAACATTCAGTACTTC. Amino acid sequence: CASSYIAGGAKNIQYF.

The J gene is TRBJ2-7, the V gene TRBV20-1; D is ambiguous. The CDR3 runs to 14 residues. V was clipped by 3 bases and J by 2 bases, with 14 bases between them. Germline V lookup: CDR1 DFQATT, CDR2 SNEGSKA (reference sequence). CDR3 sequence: CSASDPVSTYEQYF. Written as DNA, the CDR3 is TGCAGTGCTAGTGACCCAGTATCGACCTACGAGCAGTACTTC.

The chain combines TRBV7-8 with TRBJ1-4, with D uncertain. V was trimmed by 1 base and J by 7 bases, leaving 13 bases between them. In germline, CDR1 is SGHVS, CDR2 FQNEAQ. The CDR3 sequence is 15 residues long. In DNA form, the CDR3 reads TGTGCCAGCAGCTTAGACCGGAGCCAGAGTGAAAAACTGTTTTTT. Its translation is CASSLDRSQSEKLFF.

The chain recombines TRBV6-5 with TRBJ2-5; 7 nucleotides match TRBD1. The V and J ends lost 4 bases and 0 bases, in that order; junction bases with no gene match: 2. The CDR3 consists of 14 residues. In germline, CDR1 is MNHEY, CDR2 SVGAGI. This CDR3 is CASSLTGNQETQYF. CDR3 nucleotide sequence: TGTGCCAGCAGTTTGACAGGGAACCAAGAGACCCAGTACTTC.

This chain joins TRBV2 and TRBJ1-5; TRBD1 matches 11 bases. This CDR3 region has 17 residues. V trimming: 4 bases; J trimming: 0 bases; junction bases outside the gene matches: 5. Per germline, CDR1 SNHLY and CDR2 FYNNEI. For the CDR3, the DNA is TGTGCCAGCAGTGGGGACAGGGGGGGCACTAGCAATCAGCCCCAGCATTTT. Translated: CASSGDRGGTSNQPQHF.

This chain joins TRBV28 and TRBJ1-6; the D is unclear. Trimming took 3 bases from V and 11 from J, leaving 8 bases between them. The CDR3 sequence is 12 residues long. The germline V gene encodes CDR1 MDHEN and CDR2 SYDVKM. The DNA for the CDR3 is TGTGCCAGCAGTTTGGATGGGCCACCCCTCCACTTT. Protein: CASSLDGPPLHF.

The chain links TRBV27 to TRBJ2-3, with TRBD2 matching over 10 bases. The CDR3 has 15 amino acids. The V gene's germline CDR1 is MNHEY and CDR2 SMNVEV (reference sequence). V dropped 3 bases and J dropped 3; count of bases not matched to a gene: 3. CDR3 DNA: TGTGCCAGCAGTTTCCTAGCGGGAGCTACAGATACGCAGTATTTT. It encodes CASSFLAGATDTQYF.

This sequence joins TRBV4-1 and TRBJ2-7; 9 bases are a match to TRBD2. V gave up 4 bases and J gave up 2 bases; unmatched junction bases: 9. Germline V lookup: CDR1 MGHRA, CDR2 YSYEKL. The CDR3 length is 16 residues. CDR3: CASSPQASGGTYEQYF. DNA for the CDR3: TGCGCCAGCAGCCCCCAGGCGAGCGGGGGGACCTACGAGCAGTACTTC.